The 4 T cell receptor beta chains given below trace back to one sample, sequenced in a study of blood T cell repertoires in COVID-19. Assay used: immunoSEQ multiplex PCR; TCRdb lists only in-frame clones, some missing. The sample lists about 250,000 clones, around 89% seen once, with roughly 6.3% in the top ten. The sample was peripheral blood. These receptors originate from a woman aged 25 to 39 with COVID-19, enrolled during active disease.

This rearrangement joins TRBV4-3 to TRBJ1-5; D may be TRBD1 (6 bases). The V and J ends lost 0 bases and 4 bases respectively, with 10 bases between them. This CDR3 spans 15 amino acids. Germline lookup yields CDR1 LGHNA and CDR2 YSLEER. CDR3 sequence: CASSQDHQGNQPQHF. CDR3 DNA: TGCGCCAGCAGCCAAGATCACCAGGGGAATCAGCCCCAGCATTTT.

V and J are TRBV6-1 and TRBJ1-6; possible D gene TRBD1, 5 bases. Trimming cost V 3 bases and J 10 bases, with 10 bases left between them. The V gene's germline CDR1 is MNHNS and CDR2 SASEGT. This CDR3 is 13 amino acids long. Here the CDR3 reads CASSDVGASPLHF. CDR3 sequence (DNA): TGTGCCAGCAGTGATGTTGGGGCATCACCCCTCCACTTT.

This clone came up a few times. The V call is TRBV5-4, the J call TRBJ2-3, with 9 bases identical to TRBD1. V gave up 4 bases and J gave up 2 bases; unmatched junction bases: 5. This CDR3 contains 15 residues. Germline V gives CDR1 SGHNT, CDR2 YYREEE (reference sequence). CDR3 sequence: CASSQGTGITDTQYF. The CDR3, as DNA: TGTGCCAGCAGCCAAGGGACAGGGATCACAGATACGCAGTATTTT.

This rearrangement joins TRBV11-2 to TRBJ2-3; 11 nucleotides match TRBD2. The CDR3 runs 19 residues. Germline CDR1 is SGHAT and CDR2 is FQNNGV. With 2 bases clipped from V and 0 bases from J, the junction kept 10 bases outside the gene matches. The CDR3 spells CASSLMGTSGGVSTDTQYF. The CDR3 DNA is TGTGCCAGCAGCTTAATGGGGACTAGCGGCGGGGTGAGCACAGATACGCAGTATTTT.